The 29 T cell receptor beta chains in this list originate from one sample, sequenced in a study of cytomegalovirus exposure and HLA in healthy donors. This PCR relied on a set of 60 Vbeta primers and 13 Jbeta primers. The repertoire was sequenced with immunoSEQ multiplex PCR; TCRdb's copy has only in-frame clones and lacks some. The data hold 95,000 to 150,000 clones, with roughly 80% observed a single time. The sample comprised PBMCs. The receptor source for this set is a female donor in good health and CMV-seropositive.

This sequence joins TRBV5-4 and TRBJ2-3, with D perhaps TRBD2 (5 bases). The CDR3 runs 16 residues. Trimming stripped 4 bases from V and 0 bases from J, with 15 bases between. Germline V gene lookup returns CDR1 SGHNT and CDR2 YYREEE (reference sequence). CDR3 nucleotide sequence: TGTGCCAGCAGCCACCTCGGAGGATCTAGCACAGATACGCAGTATTTT. It encodes CASSHLGGSSTDTQYF. Supplemented by reference TRBV5-4 and TRBJ2-3, the full variable domain reads ETGVTQSPTHLIKTRGQQVTLRCSSQSGHNTVSWYQQALGQGPQFIFQYYREEENGRGNFPPRFSGLQFPNYSSELNVNALELDDSALYLCASSHLGGSSTDTQYFGPGTRLTVL.

The CDR3 sequence is CASSLASGVNLSPLHF. The CDR3 DNA sequence: TGCGCCAGCAGCTTGGCTTCAGGGGTTAACCTTTCACCCCTCCACTTT. This chain joins TRBV5-1 and TRBJ1-6, with D tentatively TRBD1 (6 bases). This CDR3 contains 16 residues. The germline CDR1 and CDR2 sequences are SGHRS and YFSETQ. V was pared by 0 bases and J by 9 bases, with 16 bases between. The whole variable domain, filled in from reference TRBV5-1 and TRBJ1-6, reads KAGVTQTPRYLIKTRGQQVTLSCSPISGHRSVSWYQQTPGQGLQFLFEYFSETQRNKGNFPGRFSGRQFSNSRSEMNVSTLELGDSALYLCASSLASGVNLSPLHFGNGTRLTVT.

The chain has TRBV10-3 and TRBJ1-1, with TRBD1 matching 8 bases. The trim removed 3 bases at V and 3 bases at J, leaving 6 bases unmatched. Looked up from germline, CDR1 is ENHRY and CDR2 is SYGVKD. The CDR3 spans 15 residues. The CDR3 region is CAISDPGQGHTEAFF. The CDR3 coding sequence is TGTGCCATCAGTGACCCTGGACAGGGCCACACTGAAGCTTTCTTT.

V and J are TRBV14 and TRBJ2-7; D is possibly TRBD1 (6 bases). CDR3 length: 15 amino acids. Germline-derived CDR1 and CDR2 are SGHDN and FVKESK. V was pared by 2 bases and J by 6 bases, with 17 bases between. CDR3 sequence: CASSQQTGPISEQYF. The CDR3 DNA reads as TGTGCCAGCAGCCAACAGACAGGCCCGATTTCCGAGCAGTACTTC. Full variable domain (remainder filled in from reference TRBV14 and TRBJ2-7): EAGVTQFPSHSVIEKGQTVTLRCDPISGHDNLYWYRRVMGKEIKFLLHFVKESKQDESGMPNNRFLAERTGGTYSTLKVQPAELEDSGVYFCASSQQTGPISEQYFGPGTRLTVT.

The genes are TRBV27 and TRBJ2-7; 7 bases agree with TRBD1. The CDR3 is made up of 14 amino acids. Trimming cost V 6 bases and J 2 bases; bases outside gene matches: 7. CDR1 is MNHEY, CDR2 SMNVEV, per germline (reference sequence). The CDR3 nucleotides are TGTGCCAGCAGCCGAACGGGACAGACCTACGAGCAGTACTTC. The encoded protein is CASSRTGQTYEQYF.

This clone was seen once. The chain combines TRBV23-1 with TRBJ2-7; D is perhaps TRBD1 (5 bases). TRBV23-1 qualifies as an ORF whose function is uncertain. The CDR3 consists of 15 residues. Deletions cut 0 bases from V and 11 bases from J, with 20 bases between. CDR3 sequence: CASSQSQTAFRNEYF. For the CDR3, the DNA is TGCGCCAGCAGTCAATCTCAGACAGCCTTTCGGAATGAGTACTTC.

V is TRBV5-1 and J is TRBJ1-1; D may be TRBD1 (6 bases). The CDR3 is 15 residues long. V dropped 3 bases and J dropped 0 bases, with 12 bases sitting between them. Germline CDR1 SGHRS, CDR2 YFSETQ. The CDR3 nucleotides are TGCGCCAGCAGCTCGGGGACATCTTTGAACACTGAAGCTTTCTTT. It is translated as CASSSGTSLNTEAFF.

The V gene is TRBV30, the J gene TRBJ1-1, with D hard to call. The ends were cut back, 5 bases at V and 0 bases at J, with 7 bases in the middle. This CDR3 contains 12 residues. Germline assignment: CDR1 GTSNPN and CDR2 SVGIG (reference sequence). CDR3 residues: CAWSHLNTEAFF. CDR3 nucleotides: TGTGCCTGGTCCCATTTGAACACTGAAGCTTTCTTT. The variable domain in full, completed from reference TRBV30 and TRBJ1-1, reads SQTIHQWPATLVQPVGSPLSLECTVEGTSNPNLYWYRQAAGRGLQLLFYSVGIGQISSEVPQNLSASRPQDRQFILSSKKLLLSDSGFYLCAWSHLNTEAFFGQGTRLTVV.

CDR3 sequence reads: CASIPRAGGGEAFF. The CDR3 nucleotides are TGTGCCAGCATTCCCCGAGCGGGGGGCGGTGAAGCTTTCTTT. The chain employs TRBV6-1 and TRBJ1-1, with D tentatively TRBD1 (6 bases). V was cut by 7 bases and J by 7 bases, with 19 bases left in between. The CDR3 runs to 14 residues. Germline V gene lookup returns CDR1 MNHNS and CDR2 SASEGT.

V and J are TRBV7-2 and TRBJ2-4, with 8 bases identical to TRBD1. Germline assignment: CDR1 SGHTA and CDR2 FQGNSA. The CDR3 is 14 residues long. The V gene end was trimmed by 5 bases and the J gene end by 2 bases; junction bases not matched to a gene: 2. The CDR3 protein is CASSPGGPKNIQYF. CDR3 sequence (DNA): TGTGCCAGCAGCCCAGGGGGCCCCAAAAACATTCAGTACTTC.

The chain employs TRBV7-8 and TRBJ2-5; the D gene is possibly TRBD2 (7 bases). Per germline, CDR1 SGHVS and CDR2 FQNEAQ. V dropped 3 bases and J dropped 2 bases, with 13 bases sitting between them. The CDR3 runs to 15 residues. The CDR3 protein is CASSLGGTRQETQYF. Written as DNA, the CDR3 is TGTGCCAGCAGCTTGGGGGGGACACGGCAAGAGACCCAGTACTTC.

This clone is a singleton in its sample. The chain uses TRBV7-8 and TRBJ2-1; 11 bases fit TRBD2. Germline V gene lookup returns CDR1 SGHVS and CDR2 FQNEAQ. V lost 6 bases to trimming and J lost 8 bases; unmatched junction nucleotides: 9. The length of the CDR3 is 15 residues. The CDR3 here is CASRNLAGGPDEQFF. CDR3 bases: TGTGCCAGCAGGAATTTAGCGGGGGGGCCCGATGAGCAGTTCTTC.

The chain joins TRBV5-6 to TRBJ2-2, with TRBD1 as a possible D gene (5 bases). Trimming took off 4 bases at V and 5 bases at J, with 6 bases between the two ends. The germline V gene encodes CDR1 SGHDT and CDR2 YYEEEE. CDR3 size: 12 residues. CDR3: CASSPGTGELFF. The CDR3 bases are TGTGCCAGCAGCCCAGGGACCGGGGAGCTGTTTTTT.

This chain links TRBV28 with TRBJ2-1, with 10 bases that match TRBD2. The CDR3 extends over 17 amino acids. Germline lookup yields CDR1 MDHEN and CDR2 SYDVKM. The V segment lost 4 bases and the J segment 7 bases; nucleotides outside the gene matches: 13. In DNA, the CDR3 is TGTGCCAGCAGTTCCCCGGCTAGCGGGGGAAAAGTAAATGAGCAGTTCTTC. Translated, it gives CASSSPASGGKVNEQFF.

The V call is TRBV19, the J call TRBJ1-3; D call uncertain. CDR3 size: 14 residues. Trimming cost V 6 bases and J 2 bases, with 11 bases left between them. The V gene's germline CDR1 is LNHDA and CDR2 SQIVND (reference sequence). CDR3 residues: CASSNSGAGNTIYF. The CDR3 DNA reads as TGTGCCAGTAGCAACTCGGGTGCTGGAAACACCATATATTTT.

The chain links TRBV7-8 to TRBJ2-3; no firm D call. V lost 4 bases and J lost 6, with 5 bases in between. Looked up from germline, CDR1 is SGHVS and CDR2 is FQNEAQ. The CDR3 is made up of 11 amino acids. The CDR3 DNA reads as TGTGCCAGCAGCTCTTCGGATACGCAGTATTTT. This codes for CASSSSDTQYF.

V and J are TRBV5-1 and TRBJ2-7, with 9 nucleotides matching TRBD2. With 3 bases clipped from V and 1 base from J, the junction kept 5 bases outside the gene matches. This CDR3 has 15 amino acids. Germline V gives CDR1 SGHRS, CDR2 YFSETQ. CDR3 residues: CASSSSGVMSYEQYF. CDR3 DNA sequence: TGCGCCAGCAGCTCTAGCGGGGTTATGTCCTACGAGCAGTACTTC.

The V and J genes are TRBV2 and TRBJ1-2; the match to TRBD1 covers 9 bases. This CDR3 spans 13 amino acids. Germline V gene sequence: CDR1 SNHLY, CDR2 FYNNEI. The J segment lost 5 bases and the V segment lost 6 bases, leaving 4 bases of the junction unmatched. CDR3 DNA: TGTGCCAGCAGCTCGGGACAGGGATATGGCTACACCTTC. Amino acid sequence: CASSSGQGYGYTF.

The V call is TRBV15, the J call TRBJ1-1, with D possibly matching TRBD1 (5 bases). V lost 0 bases, J lost 0 bases, and 14 bases lay in between. Per the germline V gene, CDR1 is LNHNV and CDR2 is YYDKDF (reference sequence). The CDR3 extends over 17 amino acids. For the CDR3, the DNA is TGTGCCACCAGCAGAGATCGGGTAGGGGCTATGAACACTGAAGCTTTCTTT. Encoded protein: CATSRDRVGAMNTEAFF.

CDR3: CASSLGQEGFGQPQHF. The CDR3 DNA reads as TGTGCCAGTAGTCTGGGACAGGAGGGGTTTGGTCAGCCCCAGCATTTT. This sequence joins TRBV19 and TRBJ1-5, with TRBD1 matching 8 bases. Trimming at V came to 5 bases and at J to 6 bases, leaving 12 bases not matched to a gene. Germline CDR1 is LNHDA and CDR2 is SQIVND (reference sequence). The CDR3 sequence is 16 residues long.

This clone has only a few counts. The rearrangement links TRBV19 to TRBJ1-4; possible D gene TRBD1, 6 bases. Deletions cut 6 bases from V and 8 bases from J, with 22 bases between. The germline V gene encodes CDR1 LNHDA and CDR2 SQIVND (reference sequence). The CDR3 is made up of 16 amino acids. The DNA of the CDR3 is TGTGCCAGTAGAAGGACAGCCGCCACTACCCTAGAAAAACTGTTTTTT. Translating it yields CASRRTAATTLEKLFF.

V gene TRBV5-6 combines with J gene TRBJ1-6; no firm D call. V was shortened by 0 bases and J by 6 bases, with 10 bases between the two germline ends. Germline CDR1 and CDR2: SGHDT and YYEEEE. This CDR3 comprises 15 residues. CDR3 coding DNA: TGTGCCAGCAGCTTGGAAGCCCTCCCTAATTCACCCCTCCACTTT. Its translation is CASSLEALPNSPLHF.

The chain recombines TRBV14 with TRBJ1-1; 10 nucleotides agree with TRBD1. Germline-derived CDR1 and CDR2 are SGHDN and FVKESK. This CDR3 has 18 residues. Unmatched junction bases numbered 11, after V lost 4 bases and J lost 0 bases. In DNA, the CDR3 is TGTGCCAGCAGCCTTTTACCGGGACAGGGGCCCATGAACACTGAAGCTTTCTTT. Amino acids: CASSLLPGQGPMNTEAFF.

The chain uses TRBV11-2 and TRBJ1-6; D might be TRBD1 (6 bases). V dropped 3 bases and J dropped 10 bases, with 13 bases sitting between them. Germline CDR1 SGHAT, CDR2 FQNNGV. The CDR3 is made up of 14 amino acids. CDR3 amino acids: CASSFSSGDSPLHF. The CDR3 coding sequence is TGTGCCAGCAGCTTCTCATCAGGGGACTCACCCCTCCACTTT. The full variable domain, its missing parts supplied by reference TRBV11-2 and TRBJ1-6, is EAGVAQSPRYKIIEKRQSVAFWCNPISGHATLYWYQQILGQGPKLLIQFQNNGVVDDSQLPKDRFSAERLKGVDSTLKIQPAKLEDSAVYLCASSFSSGDSPLHFGNGTRLTVT.

The J gene is TRBJ1-5, the V gene TRBV28; TRBD1 is a possible D gene (5 bases). The V gene's germline CDR1 is MDHEN and CDR2 SYDVKM. This CDR3 has 15 amino acids. V was pared by 1 base and J by 7 bases, with 14 bases between. The CDR3 reads CASSLSSGGGQPQHF. The CDR3 region has the DNA TGTGCCAGCAGTTTATCTTCGGGGGGAGGACAGCCCCAGCATTTT. The whole variable domain, filled in from reference TRBV28 and TRBJ1-5, reads DVKVTQSSRYLVKRTGEKVFLECVQDMDHENMFWYRQDPGLGLRLIYFSYDVKMKEKGDIPEGYSVSREKKERFSLILESASTNQTSMYLCASSLSSGGGQPQHFGDGTRLSIL.

This chain uses TRBV29-1 with TRBJ2-3; D may be TRBD1 (5 bases). This CDR3 has 13 residues. V was cut by 4 bases and J by 5 bases, with 13 bases left in between. CDR1 is SQVTM, CDR2 ANQGSEA, per germline. The CDR3 protein is CSVGRQPLDTQYF. CDR3 in DNA: TGCAGCGTTGGGCGACAGCCTTTAGATACGCAGTATTTT.

This chain joins TRBV9 and TRBJ2-1, with 11 positions matching TRBD2. V shed 3 bases, J shed 3 bases, and the junction held 2 bases outside the gene matches. Germline CDR1 SGDLS, CDR2 YYNGEE. CDR3 size: 15 residues. The CDR3 reads CASSDTSGGYNEQFF. The CDR3 DNA follows: TGTGCCAGCAGCGATACTAGCGGGGGCTACAATGAGCAGTTCTTC.

This chain uses TRBV7-9 with TRBJ1-1; D not resolved. Trimming took off 4 bases at V and 4 bases at J, with 13 bases between the two ends. Germline-derived CDR1 and CDR2 are SEHNR and FQNEAQ (reference sequence). The CDR3 is made up of 14 amino acids. The DNA of the CDR3 is TGTGCCAGCAGCTCCCGGCGGGAGGGCACTGAAGCTTTCTTT. Its protein product is CASSSRREGTEAFF.

This sequence joins TRBV10-3 and TRBJ2-5; 9 positions match TRBD1. Germline lookup yields CDR1 ENHRY and CDR2 SYGVKD. The ends lost 5 bases at V and 9 bases at J; junction bases unmatched: 7. CDR3 length: 13 amino acids. DNA of the CDR3: TGTGCCATCAGTCCGGGACAGGGCCAGCCCCAGTACTTC. It codes for CAISPGQGQPQYF.